One T cell receptor (beta chain) is described in this entry. Its matching antigen is unknown. A read error may be the cause here, since a much bigger clone is one base away. From germline, CDR1 is SNHLY and CDR2 FYNNEI. With 7 bases removed from V and 5 bases from J, the gap between germline ends came to 20 bases. The CDR3 length is 15 residues. The data originate from a study of vaccination and CD4 T cells after COVID-19. Sequenced with the Oncomine TCR Beta short-read assay was DNA taken from cultured CD4+ T cells. MiXCR was run by TCRdb on the PCR reads, yielding one entry per CDR3 protein. Found here are more than 10,000 distinct CDR3 sequences, roughly 43% of them singletons; the top ten hold approximately 8.8%. Treatment indicated: roughly nine-day PBMC culture with coronavirus spike peptide pools or control peptides (ViraFEST assay).

Sequenced input: CD4+ T cells from blood, cultured in vitro. The chain employs TRBV2 and TRBJ2-5, with D hard to call. The receptor's source is a human donor who had recovered from COVID-19. The CDR3 DNA reads TGTGCCAGCACCATAGGCTCCTCTCCAGCGGAGACCCAGTACTTC. Translated: CASTIGSSPAETQYF.